This T cell receptor beta chain was sequenced for a study of blood T cell repertoires in COVID-19. Study summary: The study drew acute and convalescent COVID-19 samples from the United States, Italy and Spain. The analysed material was cDNA or gDNA that came from T cells, B-cell-depleted T cells, or PBMCs.

As originally analysed: Amplified reference gene primers provided the basis for estimating nucleated cell counts. Clones were sequenced by immunoSEQ multiplex PCR, and TCRdb holds only the in-frame ones, with some missing. That table supplies the V and J calls and clone size; D and trimming were determined from the DNA. Of some 370,000 clones listed, more than 75% are singletons. Patients at the Seattle site were enrolled during active infection and followed longitudinally. The origin of this receptor is a woman in her twenties or thirties with COVID-19, enrolled during active disease. The sample consisted of peripheral blood.

CDR3 loop: CASHGDGETQYF. CDR3 coding DNA: TGTGCCAGTCACGGGGATGGGGAGACCCAGTACTTC. V and J are TRBV19 and TRBJ2-5, with D possibly being TRBD2 (5 bases). The ends were cut back, 8 bases at V and 5 bases at J, with 12 bases in the middle. The V gene's germline CDR1 is LNHDA and CDR2 SQIVND (reference sequence). There are 12 residues in the CDR3.